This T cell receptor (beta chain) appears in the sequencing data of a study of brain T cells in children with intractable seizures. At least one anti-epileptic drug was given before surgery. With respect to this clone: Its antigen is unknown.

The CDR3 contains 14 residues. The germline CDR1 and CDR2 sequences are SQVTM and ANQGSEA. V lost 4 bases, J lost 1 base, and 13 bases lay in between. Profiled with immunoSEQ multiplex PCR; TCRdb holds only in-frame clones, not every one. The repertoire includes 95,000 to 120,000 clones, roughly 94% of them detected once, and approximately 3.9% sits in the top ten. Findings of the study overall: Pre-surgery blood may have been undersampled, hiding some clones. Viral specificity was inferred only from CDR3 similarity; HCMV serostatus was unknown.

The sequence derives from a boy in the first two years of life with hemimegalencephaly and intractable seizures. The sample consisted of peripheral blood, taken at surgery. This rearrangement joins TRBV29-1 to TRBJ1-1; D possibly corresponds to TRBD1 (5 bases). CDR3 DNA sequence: TGCAGCGTTGGGGTCGGGGCAGGGAACACTGAAGCTTTCTTT. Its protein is CSVGVGAGNTEAFF.